Here is one TCR beta chain with its context. The CDR3 is 17 residues long. The V gene end was trimmed by 2 bases and the J gene end by 1 base; junction bases not matched to a gene: 7. Germline V gene data show CDR1 as KGHSH and CDR2 as LQKENI. The source of the sample is a study of blood T cell repertoires in COVID-19. Repertoires were generated with immunoSEQ multiplex PCR, while TCRdb's copy carries only in-frame clones and drops some. The table has hundreds of thousands of clones, 70% to 90% seen once; the top ten hold around 4%. The receptor's source is a woman between 50 and 59 years old with active or convalescent COVID-19. Sequencing used peripheral blood. This chain uses TRBV18 with TRBJ1-2, with 10 bases identical to TRBD1. The DNA of the CDR3 is TGTGCCAGCTCACCAACGGGACAGGGGCCCCGTAACTATGGCTACACCTTC. It encodes CASSPTGQGPRNYGYTF.